This T cell receptor beta chain originates from a study of OX40 agonist ivuxolimab in advanced cancers. Overall study results and limits: Partly responding patients at 0.1-3.0 mg/kg showed some of the smallest clonal expansion.

Germline V gene sequence: CDR1 SNHLY, CDR2 FYNNEI. The CDR3 has 13 residues. Trimming shortened V by 4 bases and J by 2 bases, and 8 bases separated the two germline ends. Produced via immunoSEQ multiplex PCR; TCRdb's table is partial and in-frame only. In the table there are about 63,000 clones, 65% to 85% of which are singletons. Concerning this clone itself: Its antigen is unknown.

The specimen comprised CD4+ or CD8+ T cells sorted from blood, sampled in a trial of the OX40 agonist ivuxolimab. This sequence originates from an adult with an advanced solid tumor such as melanoma, head and neck, liver or kidney cancer. The genes are TRBV2 and TRBJ2-5; D is unclear. The CDR3 here is CASSVKGQETQYF. As DNA, the CDR3 is TGTGCCAGCAGTGTGAAGGGACAAGAGACCCAGTACTTC. The whole variable domain, filled in from reference TRBV2 and TRBJ2-5, reads EPEVTQTPSHQVTQMGQEVILRCVPISNHLYFYWYRQILGQKVEFLVSFYNNEISEKSEIFDDQFSVERPDGSNFTLKIRSTKLEDSAMYFCASSVKGQETQYFGPGTRLLVL.